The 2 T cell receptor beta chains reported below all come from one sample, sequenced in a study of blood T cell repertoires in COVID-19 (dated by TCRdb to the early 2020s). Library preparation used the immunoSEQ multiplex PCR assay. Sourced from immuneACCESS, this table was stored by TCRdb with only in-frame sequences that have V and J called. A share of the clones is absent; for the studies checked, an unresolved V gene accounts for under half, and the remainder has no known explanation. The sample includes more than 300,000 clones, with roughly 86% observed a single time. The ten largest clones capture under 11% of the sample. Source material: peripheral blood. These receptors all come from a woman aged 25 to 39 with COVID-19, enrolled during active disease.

In DNA form, the CDR3 reads TGTGCCAGCACCGGGCTCGGGTGGGAGAGTGGCTACACCTTC. It translates to CASTGLGWESGYTF. The chain uses TRBV7-2 and TRBJ1-2; D unresolved. This CDR3 contains 14 residues. V was shortened by 7 bases and J by 7 bases, with 19 bases between the two germline ends. The germline CDR1 and CDR2 sequences are SGHTA and FQGNSA.

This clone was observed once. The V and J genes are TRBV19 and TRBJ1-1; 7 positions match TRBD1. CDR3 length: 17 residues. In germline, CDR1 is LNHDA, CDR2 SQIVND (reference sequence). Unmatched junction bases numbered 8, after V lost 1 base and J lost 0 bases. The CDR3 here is CASSIVSTGWLNTEAFF. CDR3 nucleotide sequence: TGTGCCAGTAGTATAGTCTCGACAGGGTGGCTGAACACTGAAGCTTTCTTT.